These 15 T cell receptor beta chains share one sample of origin, sequenced in a study of T cell changes during pregnancy in multiple sclerosis. Clones were sequenced by immunoSEQ multiplex PCR, and TCRdb holds only the in-frame ones, with some missing. The sample contains over 40,000 clones, around nine tenths of which appear only once. The sequenced sample was peripheral blood, obtained in the first trimester of pregnancy. The receptors shown here come from a female donor in good health, enrolled as a control in a pregnancy study.

A single count supports this clone. The rearrangement links TRBV28 to TRBJ2-2; D is perhaps TRBD2 (7 bases). Trimming shortened V by 6 bases and J by 2 bases, and 13 bases separated the two germline ends. The CDR3 contains 15 residues. The germline CDR1 and CDR2 sequences are MDHEN and SYDVKM. The CDR3 DNA reads as TGTGCCAGCAGCCGCGGGGGCCTAAACACCGGGGAGCTGTTTTTT. It translates to CASSRGGLNTGELFF.

This clone was counted once. V and J are TRBV11-2 and TRBJ2-7, with D perhaps matching TRBD2 (6 bases). V was shortened by 5 bases and J by 7 bases, with 18 bases between the two germline ends. Looked up from germline, CDR1 is SGHAT and CDR2 is FQNNGV. This CDR3 comprises 14 residues. CDR3 region: CASSTIAGLREQYF. CDR3 DNA sequence: TGTGCCAGCAGCACTATCGCGGGACTCCGGGAGCAGTACTTC.

The rearrangement uses TRBV5-1 and TRBJ2-3; TRBD1 matches at 7 bases. This CDR3 is built from 13 residues. V lost 4 bases to trimming and J lost 3 bases; unmatched junction nucleotides: 2. Looked up from germline, CDR1 is SGHRS and CDR2 is YFSETQ. CDR3 amino acids: CASSQGVTDTQYF. CDR3 DNA sequence: TGCGCCAGCAGCCAGGGGGTTACAGATACGCAGTATTTT.

CDR3 residues: CASSYTKQGDREKLFF. The CDR3 region has the DNA TGTGCCAGCAGTTACACCAAACAGGGGGATAGAGAAAAACTGTTTTTT. This chain uses TRBV6-6 with TRBJ1-4, with TRBD1 matching 8 bases. V lost 2 bases, J lost 8 bases, and 10 bases stayed unmatched. Germline CDR1 is MNHNY and CDR2 is SVGAGI (reference sequence). CDR3 length: 16 amino acids.

The chain recombines TRBV4-3 with TRBJ1-6; TRBD1 is a possible D gene (5 bases). Germline V CDR1 and CDR2: LGHNA, YSLEER. V lost 2 bases, J lost 5 bases, and 16 bases lay in between. This CDR3 has 17 amino acids. In DNA form, the CDR3 reads TGCGCCAGCAGCCAACTGGATGGGGCGATAAATAATTCACCCCTCCACTTT. This translates into CASSQLDGAINNSPLHF.

The rearrangement joins TRBV6-4 to TRBJ2-1; 7 nucleotides line up with TRBD2. Germline V gene lookup returns CDR1 MRHNA and CDR2 SNTAGT. The CDR3 length is 15 residues. V lost 3 bases to trimming and J lost 1 base; unmatched junction nucleotides: 3. The CDR3 DNA is TGTGCCAGCAGTGAAGCAGCGGGATCCTACAATGAGCAGTTCTTC. It codes for CASSEAAGSYNEQFF.

The rearrangement joins TRBV21-1 to TRBJ2-6; the listed D gene, TRBD2, was not tested against the DNA. TRBV21-1 is described as a pseudogene. This CDR3 region has 20 residues. The CDR3 coding sequence is TGTGCCAGCAGCAAAGTCTCACCGACTAGCGGGGGCTCTGGGGCCAACGTCCTGACTTTC. Protein product: CASSKVSPTSGGSGANVLTF.

The rearrangement joins TRBV6-5 to TRBJ2-2, with a weak D call TRBD2 (5 bases). Germline V lookup: CDR1 MNHEY, CDR2 SVGAGI. This CDR3 is 13 amino acids long. Trimming cost V 6 bases and J 4 bases, with 9 bases left between them. This chain's CDR3 is CASRGRGTGELFF. CDR3 nucleotides: TGTGCCAGCAGAGGCCGGGGCACCGGGGAGCTGTTTTTT.

V is TRBV5-1 and J is TRBJ2-6, with D unclear. CDR1 and CDR2 (germline): SGHRS, YFSETQ. The CDR3 has 16 residues. V gave up 0 bases and J gave up 0 bases, with 7 bases separating them. This CDR3 is CASSLGRSSGANVLTF. The CDR3 nucleotides read TGCGCCAGCAGCTTGGGCAGGTCCTCTGGGGCCAACGTCCTGACTTTC.

The CDR3 DNA is TGTGCCAGCTCACCCCAGTCGGGGGGACACTACGAGCAGTACTTC. Translating gives CASSPQSGGHYEQYF. The rearrangement uses TRBV18 and TRBJ2-7; possible D gene TRBD2, 7 bases. CDR1 and CDR2 from the germline V gene are KGHSH and LQKENI. The CDR3 is 15 amino acids. V lost 3 bases to trimming and J lost 3 bases, with 15 bases between them. The full variable domain, with the rest looked up from reference TRBV18 and TRBJ2-7, is NAGVMQNPRHLVRRRGQEARLRCSPMKGHSHVYWYRQLPEEGLKFMVYLQKENIIDESGMPKERFSAEFPKEGPSILRIQQVVRGDSAAYFCASSPQSGGHYEQYFGPGTRLTVT.

The genes are TRBV9 and TRBJ1-1; TRBD1 matches 9 bases. CDR3 length: 15 amino acids. Germline CDR1 is SGDLS and CDR2 is YYNGEE. After removal of 4 bases from V and 4 bases from J, the junction contained 8 bases not matched to a gene. CDR3 sequence: CASSMTGTGSTEAFF. CDR3 DNA: TGTGCCAGCAGCATGACCGGGACAGGGTCCACTGAAGCTTTCTTT.

V gene TRBV25-1 combines with J gene TRBJ1-2, with unresolved D. The germline V gene has CDR1 MGHDK and CDR2 SYGVNS. Trimming stripped 1 base from V and 4 bases from J, with 19 bases between. CDR3 size: 17 residues. The CDR3 sequence: CASSELAAQSGFYGYTF. DNA of the CDR3: TGTGCCAGCAGTGAATTGGCCGCCCAAAGTGGCTTCTATGGCTACACCTTC.

The chain is built from TRBV4-3 and TRBJ2-2; 7 bases fit TRBD2. Germline CDR1 and CDR2: LGHNA and YSLEER. V lost 1 base to trimming and J lost 4 bases; unmatched junction nucleotides: 6. CDR3 size: 16 residues. The CDR3 loop reads CASSQGLGRGTGELFF. For the CDR3, the DNA is TGCGCCAGCAGCCAAGGACTAGGGAGGGGCACCGGGGAGCTGTTTTTT.

V usage is TRBV19 and J usage is TRBJ1-4, with unresolved D. V lost 3 bases and J lost 5, with 13 bases in between. CDR3 size: 15 residues. In germline, CDR1 is LNHDA, CDR2 SQIVND (reference sequence). The CDR3 DNA follows: TGTGCCAGTAGTATCTCGACTCCTGGGAATGAAAAACTGTTTTTT. Residues: CASSISTPGNEKLFF.

V gene TRBV29-1 combines with J gene TRBJ1-4; unclear D gene. The CDR3 is made up of 14 amino acids. CDR1 is SQVTM, CDR2 ANQGSEA, per germline. V lost 7 bases and J lost 6, with 18 bases in between. For the CDR3, the DNA is TGCAGCGCGCGAGGGAGTGCGTTCGATGAAAAACTGTTTTTT. Amino acid sequence: CSARGSAFDEKLFF.